This is a list of T cell receptor beta chains from one sample in a study of T cell responses to AZD1222 COVID-19 vaccine. The data were produced by immunoSEQ multiplex PCR, yet TCRdb's version contains in-frame clones alone and is incomplete. The data show 110,000 to 150,000 clones, under 95% seen once. The sample here was peripheral blood, taken on day 0 of AZD1222 vaccination. The receptor set was obtained from an adult in good health. The CDR3 runs from the conserved cysteine through the conserved F or W. D genes are given only for firm matches. Only some rows state a clone size, as once, few, many or a class for expanded clones.

.,.,TRBJ2-3,TRBV24-1,TGTGCCACCAGTGATTTGCAATTCCGAGACAGCACAGATACGCAGTATTTT,CATSDLQFRDSTDTQYF
.,.,TRBJ1-1,TRBV7-2,TGTGCCAGCAGCTCTCGATTAGGGGGTTGGACTGAAGCTTTCTTT,CASSSRLGGWTEAFF
.,TRBD2,TRBJ2-6,TRBV12-5,TGTGCTAGTGGTTTCGAGGGGAGGGCATCTGGGGCCAACGTCCTGACTTTC,CASGFEGRASGANVLTF
.,.,TRBJ1-1,TRBV12-3/TRBV12-4,TGTGCCAGCAGTTTAATAGCGGGACGAACCGCTTTCTTT,CASSLIAGRTAFF
.,.,TRBJ2-7,TRBV18,TGTGCCAGCTCACCAACAGTCTCCTACGAGCAGTACTTC,CASSPTVSYEQYF
.,.,TRBJ1-2,TRBV21-1,TGTGCCAGCAGCACAAGGAGAATTCCAGGGAACTATGGCTACACCTTC,CASSTRRIPGNYGYTF
.,.,TRBJ1-5,TRBV19,TGTGCCAGTAGTATAATCAGGGGTTGGAATCAGCCCCAGCATTTT,CASSIIRGWNQPQHF
.,TRBD1,TRBJ1-1,TRBV7-7,TGTGCTAGCAGCTCGGACAGGGGAGTTACTGAAGCTTTCTTT,CASSSDRGVTEAFF
.,.,TRBJ1-5,TRBV7-2,TGTGCCAGCAGCCCTCGGGACGGGAATCAGCCCCAGCATTTT,CASSPRDGNQPQHF
.,TRBD1,TRBJ1-6,TRBV9,TGTGCCAGCAGCACTACCGGGACAGGGGTTAATTCACCCCTCCACTTT,CASSTTGTGVNSPLHF
.,.,TRBJ1-1,TRBV7-6,TGTGCCAGCAGCTTAGCTTTCGGGGGCACTGAAGCTTTCTTT,CASSLAFGGTEAFF
once,.,TRBJ1-1,TRBV9,TGTGCCAGCAGCGTAGTCGCAACAGGGAGGGACACTGAAGCTTTCTTT,CASSVVATGRDTEAFF
.,.,TRBJ2-7,TRBV7-2,TGTGCCAGCGGACGGGACGGAAGCTCCTACGAGCAGTACTTC,CASGRDGSSYEQYF
.,TRBD1,TRBJ2-2,TRBV30,TGTGCCTGGGCCGGGACAGTCGCCAACACCGGGGAGCTGTTTTTT,CAWAGTVANTGELFF
.,.,TRBJ2-5,TRBV9,TGTGCCAGCAGCGTAGACGGTACTCAAGAGACCCAGTACTTC,CASSVDGTQETQYF
.,.,TRBJ1-6,TRBV6-2/TRBV6-3,TGTGCCAGCAGTCACGTAGATTCACCCCTCCACTTT,CASSHVDSPLHF
.,.,TRBJ2-5,TRBV7-3,TGTGCCAGCAGCCCTACTTCCGGGACAAACCAAGAGACCCAGTACTTC,CASSPTSGTNQETQYF
.,.,TRBJ1-1,TRBV7-6,TGTGCCAGCAGCTTAGTATGGGGGGGAACTGAAGCTTTCTTT,CASSLVWGGTEAFF
.,.,TRBJ1-1,TRBV3-1/TRBV3-2,TGTGCCAGCAGCCAATCGGAGCAGGCTGAAGCTTTCTTT,CASSQSEQAEAFF
.,.,TRBJ1-1,TRBV9,TGTGCCAGCAGCGTAGTCCCGGAGAACACTGAAGCTTTCTTT,CASSVVPENTEAFF
.,.,TRBJ1-5,TRBV12-3/TRBV12-4,TGTGCCAGCAGGTTAACAGGCCAGCCCCAGCATTTT,CASRLTGQPQHF
.,TRBD1,TRBJ2-5,TRBV5-1,TGCGCCAGCAGCATGCACCAGGGGGCGCGAGAGACCCAGTACTTC,CASSMHQGARETQYF
.,.,TRBJ1-2,TRBV5-1,TGCGCCAGCAGCTTGTCTTTACCCTATGGCTACACCTTC,CASSLSLPYGYTF
.,.,TRBJ1-5,TRBV2,TGTGCCAGCCGAAGGGACATTTATGATCAGCCCCAGCATTTT,CASRRDIYDQPQHF
.,.,TRBJ2-4,TRBV12-3/TRBV12-4,TGTGCCAGCAAAGACGGGGGCATTCAGTACTTC,CASKDGGIQYF
.,.,TRBJ2-1,TRBV2,TGTGCCAGCAGTGGACACATAACCTCCTACAATGAGCAGTTCTTC,CASSGHITSYNEQFF